This T cell receptor beta chain was sequenced in a study of cytomegalovirus exposure and HLA in healthy donors. Study-wide points: A later analysis linked a missense variant in DCLRE1C to the trimming of TCR beta V and J genes. As was reported, the classifier diagnosed cytomegalovirus status with high specificity and sensitivity.

Every donor was a healthy person donating bone marrow. The study ran its PCR with 60 Vbeta and 13 Jbeta primers. Only in-frame clones appear in the TCRdb table, and some are missing; sequencing was by immunoSEQ multiplex PCR. The data hold 250,000 to 300,000 clones, with about 90% observed a single time. About this clone: Its antigen is not identified.

V gave up 5 bases and J gave up 1 base, with 14 bases separating them. There are 15 residues in the CDR3. Per the germline V gene, CDR1 is LNHDA and CDR2 is SQIVND (reference sequence). Sequenced input: PBMCs. The sequence was obtained from a girl aged 2-9 years in good health and CMV-seronegative. This chain joins TRBV19 and TRBJ1-1; no clear D. CDR3 in amino acids: CASSLSPAGNTEAFF. The CDR3 bases are TGTGCCAGTAGTCTGTCGCCGGCGGGGAACACTGAAGCTTTCTTT.